The 15 T cell receptor beta chains below all came from one sample that was sequenced in a study of response to subunit inactivated influenza vaccine. Each CDR3 protein gets one entry after TCRdb re-called the RT-PCR reads with MiXCR. The table includes more than 450,000 distinct CDR3 sequences, about 12% detected once. This sample comprised PBMCs from blood, obtained on the day of vaccination. These TCRs come from a man aged 50 to 59 who received an inactivated influenza vaccine.

This clonotype was seen a few times. This chain joins TRBV4-3 and TRBJ2-1; 9 positions agree with TRBD1. V was clipped by 0 bases and J by 0 bases; unmatched bases: 6. The CDR3 consists of 18 residues. Germline values: CDR1 LGHNA, CDR2 YSLEER. As DNA, the CDR3 is TGCGCCAGCAGCCAAGAAACAGGGGGCCTGAGCTCCTACAATGAGCAGTTCTTC. Residues: CASSQETGGLSSYNEQFF.

This clonotype was counted a few times. V and J are TRBV6-1 and TRBJ2-7; the match to TRBD1 covers 7 bases. CDR1 MNHNS and CDR2 SASEGT come from the germline V gene. V dropped 6 bases and J dropped 1; count of bases not matched to a gene: 6. The CDR3 loop spans 14 amino acids. Written as DNA, the CDR3 is TGTGCCAGCAGACAAGACAGGGATTCCTACGAGCAGTACTTC. It translates to CASRQDRDSYEQYF.

This clonotype was seen more than once but under ten times. The chain carries TRBV12-3 or TRBV12-4 and TRBJ2-7, with 11 bases aligning to TRBD2. The CDR3 sequence is 15 residues long. V dropped 3 bases and J dropped 2; count of bases not matched to a gene: 3. The CDR3 DNA reads as TGTGCCAGCAGTTTGGTTAGCGGGGGGGCCTACGAGCAGTACTTC. Protein product: CASSLVSGGAYEQYF.

This clonotype has a handful of counts. This chain connects TRBV6-2 or TRBV6-3 to TRBJ2-7, with D maybe TRBD1 (6 bases). Trimming took off 6 bases at V and 3 bases at J, with 12 bases between the two ends. This CDR3 is built from 13 residues. The germline CDR1 and CDR2 sequences are MNHEY and SVGEGT. CDR3 in DNA: TGTGCCAGCAGATTTACAGGGATCTACGAGCAGTACTTC. It codes for CASRFTGIYEQYF.

This clonotype was seen more than once but under ten times. The J gene is TRBJ1-1, the V gene TRBV4-2; no definite D call. There are 15 residues in the CDR3. CDR1 and CDR2 from the germline V gene are LGHNA and YNFKEQ. The V and J ends lost 0 bases and 10 bases respectively, with 18 bases between them. The CDR3 sequence: CASSQDRSRVPGAFF. The CDR3 nucleotides read TGTGCCAGCAGCCAAGATCGGTCAAGAGTGCCGGGAGCTTTCTTT.

This clonotype was detected only a few times. The chain joins TRBV2 to TRBJ1-6, with D perhaps matching TRBD1 (5 bases). V lost 0 bases, J lost 10 bases, and 13 bases lay in between. This CDR3 spans 15 amino acids. Germline lookup yields CDR1 SNHLY and CDR2 FYNNEI. The CDR3 region has the DNA TGTGCCAGCAGTGAAGCGAAAGGGGACCTATCACCCCTCCACTTT. Its translation is CASSEAKGDLSPLHF. The full variable domain, its missing parts supplied by reference TRBV2 and TRBJ1-6, is EPEVTQTPSHQVTQMGQEVILRCVPISNHLYFYWYRQILGQKVEFLVSFYNNEISEKSEIFDDQFSVERPDGSNFTLKIRSTKLEDSAMYFCASSEAKGDLSPLHFGNGTRLTVT.

In this sample, this clonotype turned up a few times. V and J are TRBV6-5 and TRBJ2-1, with 7 nucleotides matching TRBD2. Germline V gene sequence: CDR1 MNHEY, CDR2 SVGAGI. V was clipped by 2 bases and J by 3 bases; unmatched bases: 4. CDR3 length equals 15 residues. Here the CDR3 DNA reads TGTGCCAGCAGTTACGACCTAGCGGACTACAATGAGCAGTTCTTC. This gives the protein CASSYDLADYNEQFF.

This clonotype was recorded many times. This chain links TRBV20-1 with TRBJ2-5; TRBD1 matches 9 bases. The CDR3 is 15 amino acids. Germline trimming cut 3 bases from V and 5 bases from J; bases unmatched to any gene: 10. The germline V gene has CDR1 DFQATT and CDR2 SNEGSKA (reference sequence). CDR3 region: CSARGQGGSGETQYF. CDR3 sequence (DNA): TGCAGTGCTAGGGGACAGGGTGGCTCGGGGGAGACCCAGTACTTC.

This clonotype was recorded a few times. V and J are TRBV15 and TRBJ2-7; TRBD2 agrees at 10 bases. The CDR3 runs to 15 residues. V was clipped by 3 bases and J by 3 bases; unmatched bases: 5. CDR1 and CDR2 from the germline V gene are LNHNV and YYDKDF (reference sequence). The CDR3 region has the DNA TGTGCCACCAGCAGGGAGGCTAGCGGGGGCTACGAGCAGTACTTC. It yields the protein CATSREASGGYEQYF.

This sequence joins TRBV7-2 and TRBJ2-7; 7 positions match TRBD1. The CDR3 spans 15 residues. Germline V gives CDR1 SGHTA, CDR2 FQGNSA. V shed 0 bases, J shed 2 bases, and the junction held 4 bases outside the gene matches. This chain's CDR3 is CASSLAQGETYEQYF. In DNA, the CDR3 is TGTGCCAGCAGCTTAGCGCAGGGGGAAACCTACGAGCAGTACTTC.

This clonotype was counted only a few times. V and J are TRBV3-1 and TRBJ1-1; D uncertain. V lost 6 bases and J lost 7, with 9 bases in between. Germline V gene data show CDR1 as LGHDT and CDR2 as YNNKEL (reference sequence). CDR3 size: 11 residues. CDR3 in amino acids: CASRKGGEAFF. Written as DNA, the CDR3 is TGTGCCAGCAGGAAGGGTGGTGAAGCTTTCTTT.

The gene calls are TRBV20-1 and TRBJ1-4; D is perhaps TRBD1 (6 bases). Deletions cut 0 bases from V and 8 bases from J, with 16 bases between. Germline loops: CDR1 DFQATT, CDR2 SNEGSKA (reference sequence). The CDR3 spans 15 residues. The CDR3 bases are TGCAGTGCTAGAGATAGCACAGGGCGGAGGGAAAAACTGTTTTTT. Translating it yields CSARDSTGRREKLFF.

This clonotype was observed a few times. The chain links TRBV5-1 to TRBJ2-7; 7 positions agree with TRBD1. The CDR3 has 14 residues. Germline V gene sequence: CDR1 SGHRS, CDR2 YFSETQ. J lost 4 bases, V lost 0 bases, and 4 bases had no gene match. CDR3 region: CASSLEGAGYEQYF. CDR3 coding DNA: TGCGCCAGCAGCTTGGAGGGGGCTGGTTACGAGCAGTACTTC.

This clonotype was counted between two and nine times. The gene calls are TRBV7-2 and TRBJ2-7; TRBD1 agrees at 8 bases. Trimming cost V 5 bases and J 5 bases; bases outside gene matches: 5. CDR3 length: 13 amino acids. Per the germline V gene, CDR1 is SGHTA and CDR2 is FQGNSA. The CDR3 sequence: CASSAPGQDEQYF. CDR3 nucleotides: TGTGCCAGCAGCGCACCGGGACAGGACGAGCAGTACTTC.

The CDR3 reads CASSLETAGANVLTF. CDR3 DNA: TGTGCCAGCAGCTTAGAAACAGCCGGGGCCAACGTCCTGACTTTC. V is TRBV7-3 and J is TRBJ2-6; D is unresolved. Trimming took off 2 bases at V and 4 bases at J, with 9 bases between the two ends. The CDR3 has 15 amino acids. Per the germline V gene, CDR1 is SGHTA and CDR2 is FQGTGA.